This is a list of T cell receptor beta chains from one sample in a study of vaccination effects on CD4 cells after COVID-19. The antigens these receptors bind are not known. Clones were sequenced by immunoSEQ multiplex PCR, and TCRdb holds only the in-frame ones, with some missing. Among tens of thousands of clones listed, about two thirds were seen once. Sequenced material: CD4+ T cells from PBMCs cultured with SARS-CoV-2 spike peptides, taken before COVID-19 vaccination. The receptors originated from a human donor who received a COVID-19 vaccine. CDR3s include the opening cysteine and the closing phenylalanine or tryptophan. A D gene is named only where the DNA matches it firmly. The listing skips clone size in some rows; elsewhere it reads once, few, many or a size class.

d_gene,v_gene,j_gene,abundance,len,CDR3aa,CDR3nt
-,TRBV6-6,TRBJ2-3,-,12,CASSWSIDTQYF,TGTGCCAGCAGTTGGAGTATCGATACGCAGTATTTT
-,TRBV5-1,TRBJ1-6,-,15,CASKRSQGLNSPLHF,TGCGCCAGCAAGCGTTCTCAGGGGCTAAATTCACCCCTCCACTTT
TRBD1,TRBV7-2,TRBJ1-4,-,15,CASSLAAGGEEKLFF,TGTGCCAGCAGCTTAGCCGCAGGGGGAGAGGAAAAACTGTTTTTT
-,TRBV7-9,TRBJ1-4,-,15,CASSLVRGRPEKLFF,TGTGCCAGCAGCTTAGTTAGGGGAAGACCTGAAAAACTGTTTTTT
-,TRBV10-3,TRBJ1-1,-,11,CAISVNTEAFF,TGTGCCATCAGCGTGAACACTGAAGCTTTCTTT
-,TRBV5-1,TRBJ2-1,-,14,CASSLSQGYNEQFF,TGCGCCAGCAGCTTGTCACAGGGCTACAATGAGCAGTTCTTC
-,TRBV6-5,TRBJ2-7,-,11,CASRNGNEQYF,TGTGCCAGCAGGAACGGGAACGAGCAGTACTTC
TRBD2,TRBV7-8,TRBJ2-1,-,14,CASVRREGNNEQFF,TGTGCCAGCGTCCGGCGGGAGGGAAACAATGAGCAGTTCTTC
TRBD1,TRBV24-1,TRBJ2-2,-,14,CATSVAGGTGELFF,TGTGCCACCAGTGTCGCAGGGGGAACCGGGGAGCTGTTTTTT
-,TRBV7-2,TRBJ1-2,few,13,CASSLAGSQGYTF,TGTGCCAGCAGCTTAGCCGGGAGTCAGGGCTACACCTTC